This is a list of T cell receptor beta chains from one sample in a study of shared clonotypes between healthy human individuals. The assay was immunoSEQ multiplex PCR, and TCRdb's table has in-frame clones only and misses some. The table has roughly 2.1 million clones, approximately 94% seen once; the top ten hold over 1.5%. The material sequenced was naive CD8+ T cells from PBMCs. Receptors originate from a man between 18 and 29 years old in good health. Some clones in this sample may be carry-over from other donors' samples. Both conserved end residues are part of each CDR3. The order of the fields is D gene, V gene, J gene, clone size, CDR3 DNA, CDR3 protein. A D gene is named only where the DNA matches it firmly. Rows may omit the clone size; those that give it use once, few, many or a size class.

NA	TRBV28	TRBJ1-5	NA	TGTGCCAGCAGCTCATCCTTGGAGGGCAATCAGCCCCAGCATTTT	CASSSSLEGNQPQHF
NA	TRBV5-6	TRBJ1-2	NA	TGTGCCAGCAGCTTGGACCCCGGGAGCAACTATGGCTACACCTTC	CASSLDPGSNYGYTF
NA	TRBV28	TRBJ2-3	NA	TGTGCCAGCAGTTTATCAGCGTATGCAGATACGCAGTATTTT	CASSLSAYADTQYF
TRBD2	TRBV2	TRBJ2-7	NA	TGTGCCAGCAGTGAAGATGTACTAGCGGGCAAAACTTACTCCTACGAGCAGTACTTC	CASSEDVLAGKTYSYEQYF
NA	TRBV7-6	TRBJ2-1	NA	TGTGCCAGCAGCTTACTAACGTTGAGTGAGCAGTTCTTC	CASSLLTLSEQFF
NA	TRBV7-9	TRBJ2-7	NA	TGTGCCAGCAGCTCGGGACTGAGACCCTACGAGCAGTACTTC	CASSSGLRPYEQYF
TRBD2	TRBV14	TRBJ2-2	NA	TGTGCCAGCAGCCAAGCGGCTAGCGGGACCCGCCGACCCACCGGGGAGCTGTTTTTT	CASSQAASGTRRPTGELFF
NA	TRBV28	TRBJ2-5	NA	TGTGCCAGCAGTTTGGTACAGAGGCAAGAGACCCAGTACTTC	CASSLVQRQETQYF
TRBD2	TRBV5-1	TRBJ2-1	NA	TGCGCCAGCAGCCGCAGCGGGAGGGGCCCCGGGGAGCATGAGCAGTTCTTC	CASSRSGRGPGEHEQFF
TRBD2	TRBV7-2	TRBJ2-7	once	TGTGCCAGCAGCTTCACACGTAGCGGGAGCTCCTACGAGCAGTACTTC	CASSFTRSGSSYEQYF
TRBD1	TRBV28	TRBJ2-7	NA	TGTGCCACCTTCCCGGGACAGGGGGCCTACGAGCAGTACTTC	CATFPGQGAYEQYF
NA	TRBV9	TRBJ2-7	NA	TGTGCCAGCAGCCCCAACGACGTTTTCCACGAGCAGTACTTC	CASSPNDVFHEQYF
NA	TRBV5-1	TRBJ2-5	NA	TGCGCCAGCAGCCCGACCCACCGGGACGGCGGCCGAGAGACCCAGTACTTC	CASSPTHRDGGRETQYF
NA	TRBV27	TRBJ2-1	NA	TGTGCCAGCAGCTTAATGGGAGGTTCCTACAATGAGCAGTTCTTC	CASSLMGGSYNEQFF
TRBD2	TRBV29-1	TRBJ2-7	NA	TGCAGCGGTACTAGCGGGGAAACCTACGAGCAGTACTTC	CSGTSGETYEQYF
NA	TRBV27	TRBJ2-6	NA	TGTGCCAGCAGGGACCGCGGAGGGGGATTCTCTGGGGCCAACGTCCTGACTTTC	CASRDRGGGFSGANVLTF
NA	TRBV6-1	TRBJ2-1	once	TGTGCCAGCAAAGTTCTGCCTACCTACAATGAGCAGTTCTTC	CASKVLPTYNEQFF
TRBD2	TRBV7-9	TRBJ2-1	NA	TGTGCCAGCAGCTTAGTCTGGACTAGCTCCTACAATGAGCAGTTCTTC	CASSLVWTSSYNEQFF
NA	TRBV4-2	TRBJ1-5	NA	TGTGCCAGCAGCCAAGGAGCCAATCAGCCCCAGCATTTT	CASSQGANQPQHF
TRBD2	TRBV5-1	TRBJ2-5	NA	TGCGCCAGCAGCCCCTCCGGACTAGCGGGAGAGACCCAGTACTTC	CASSPSGLAGETQYF
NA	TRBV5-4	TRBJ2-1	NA	TGTGCCAGCAGCTTGGAGGAATACAATGAGCAGTTCTTC	CASSLEEYNEQFF
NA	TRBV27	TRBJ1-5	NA	TGTGCCAGCGGTTCTCGGGGGTACCACAAGGATCAGCCCCAGCATTTT	CASGSRGYHKDQPQHF
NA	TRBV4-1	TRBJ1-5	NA	TGCGCCAGCAGCCAAGTCTACCCCACAAACAGGGAGGATCAGCCCCAGCATTTT	CASSQVYPTNREDQPQHF
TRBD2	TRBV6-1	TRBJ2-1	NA	TGTGCCAGCACTTTACTAGCGGGAGTCGACAATGAGCAGTTCTTC	CASTLLAGVDNEQFF
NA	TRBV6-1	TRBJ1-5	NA	TGTGCCAGCAGTGATGGTTGGGGGGGGGATCAGCCCCAGCATTTT	CASSDGWGGDQPQHF
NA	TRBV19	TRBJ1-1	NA	TGTGCCACCGGCCCCTCAAACAGGGTGGACACTGAAGCTTTCTTT	CATGPSNRVDTEAFF
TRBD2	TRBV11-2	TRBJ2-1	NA	TGTGCCAGCAGCTCCGGTAGCGGGGGTGTGGATGAGCAGTTCTTC	CASSSGSGGVDEQFF
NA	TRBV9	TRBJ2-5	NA	TGTGCCAGCAGCGTCCTACCGGGTCCAAGCTGGGAGACCCAGTACTTC	CASSVLPGPSWETQYF
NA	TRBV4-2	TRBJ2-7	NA	TGTGCCAGCAGCCAAATGGGAGAGGCCTACGAGCAGTACTTC	CASSQMGEAYEQYF
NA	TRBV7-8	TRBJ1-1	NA	TGTGCCAGTAGGGGGAGAGTTTCTCTGAACACTGAAGCTTTCTTT	CASRGRVSLNTEAFF
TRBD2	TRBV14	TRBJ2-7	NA	TGTGCCAGCAGCCCTTTGACTAGCGGGAGGGCCCCCTCCCTCCCCGAGCAGTACTTC	CASSPLTSGRAPSLPEQYF
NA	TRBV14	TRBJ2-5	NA	TGTGCCAGCAGCCAAGACGGGACCCCTCGAGACGAGACCCAGTACTTC	CASSQDGTPRDETQYF
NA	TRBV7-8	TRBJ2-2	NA	TGTGCCAGCAGCTTAACGGACTGGTCCGGCGGGGAGCTGTTTTTT	CASSLTDWSGGELFF
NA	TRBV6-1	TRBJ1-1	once	TGTGCCAGCAGTGACTTGGGAGCTTTCTTT	CASSDLGAFF
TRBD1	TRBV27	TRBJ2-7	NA	TGTGCCAGCAGTTCAAGGACAGGGGGCCTCCTTAGCCCCTACGAGCAGTACTTC	CASSSRTGGLLSPYEQYF
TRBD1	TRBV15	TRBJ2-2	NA	TGTGCCACCAGCGGAGAGATAGGGACAGGGGGCGCGACCGGGGAGCTGTTTTTT	CATSGEIGTGGATGELFF
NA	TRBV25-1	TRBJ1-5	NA	TGTGCCAGCAGTGAAGTCGGCGGTCAGCCCCAGCATTTT	CASSEVGGQPQHF
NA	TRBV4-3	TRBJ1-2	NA	TGCGCCAGCAGCCAAGGACTGCTAACTTCCTATGGCTACACCTTC	CASSQGLLTSYGYTF
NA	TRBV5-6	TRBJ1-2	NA	TGTGCCAGCAGCTCGGCCCGGGAGCCGCTTTATGGCTACACCTTC	CASSSAREPLYGYTF
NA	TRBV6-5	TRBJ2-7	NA	TGTGCCAGCAGCCCACCTTCGTATTCCGAGCAGTACTTC	CASSPPSYSEQYF
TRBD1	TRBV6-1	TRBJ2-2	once	TGTGCCAGCAGTGGAGGGACAGGACACACCGGGGAGCTGTTTTTT	CASSGGTGHTGELFF
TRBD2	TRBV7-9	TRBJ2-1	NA	TGTGCCAGCAGCTTAGCGGGACTAGCGGGGACTCAGTTCTTC	CASSLAGLAGTQFF
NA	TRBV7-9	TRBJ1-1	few	TGTGCCAGCAGCTTGGGGAGGGTCGGAGACACTGAAGCTTTCTTT	CASSLGRVGDTEAFF
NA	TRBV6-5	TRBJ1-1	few	TGTGCCAGCAGTGGAGACGAGGGGAGGACTGAAGCTTTCTTT	CASSGDEGRTEAFF
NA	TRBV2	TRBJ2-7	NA	TGTGCCAGCAGTGAATCCGAATCCTACGAGCAGTACTTC	CASSESESYEQYF
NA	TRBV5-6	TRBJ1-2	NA	TGTGCCAGCAGCTTCGTGAAAGGGGATGGCTACACCTTC	CASSFVKGDGYTF
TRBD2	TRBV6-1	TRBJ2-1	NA	TGTTTCGTAGCGGGAGATGAGCAGTTCTTC	CFVAGDEQFF
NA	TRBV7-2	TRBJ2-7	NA	TGTGCCAGCAGCTTTCTGTACGAGCAGTACTTC	CASSFLYEQYF
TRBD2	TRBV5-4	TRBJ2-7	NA	TGTGCCAGCAGCGGGATGACTAGCGGGAGGCCGGGCGAGCAGTACTTC	CASSGMTSGRPGEQYF
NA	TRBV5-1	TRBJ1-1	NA	TGCGCCAGCAGCTCTCACGGAGCGGACAGCTTCATGAACACTGAAGCTTTCTTT	CASSSHGADSFMNTEAFF
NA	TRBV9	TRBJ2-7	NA	TGTGCCAGCAGCGTAAACTGGAGGGAAAACTCCTACGAGCAGTACTTC	CASSVNWRENSYEQYF
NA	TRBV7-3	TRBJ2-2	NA	TGTGCCAGCAGCTACAAGGTTCGACTAGGGACCCCTACCGGGGAGCTGTTTTTT	CASSYKVRLGTPTGELFF